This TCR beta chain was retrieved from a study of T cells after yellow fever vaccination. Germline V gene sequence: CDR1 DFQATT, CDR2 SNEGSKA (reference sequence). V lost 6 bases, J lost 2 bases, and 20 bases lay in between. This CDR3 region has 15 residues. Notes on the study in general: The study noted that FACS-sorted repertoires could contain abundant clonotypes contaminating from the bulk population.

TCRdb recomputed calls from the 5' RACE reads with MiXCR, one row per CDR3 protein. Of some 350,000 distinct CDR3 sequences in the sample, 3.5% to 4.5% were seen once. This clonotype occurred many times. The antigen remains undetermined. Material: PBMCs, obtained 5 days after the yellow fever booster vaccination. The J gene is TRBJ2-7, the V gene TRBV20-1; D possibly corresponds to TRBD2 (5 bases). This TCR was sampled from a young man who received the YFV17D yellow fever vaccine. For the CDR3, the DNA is TGCAGTGCGAACACCAGAGGGATGGGGACCTACGAGCAGTACTTC. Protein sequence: CSANTRGMGTYEQYF.